The 9 T cell receptor beta chains reported below all come from one sample, sequenced in a study of shared clonotypes between healthy human individuals (dated by TCRdb to 2020 to 2022). The library was obtained by the immunoSEQ multiplex PCR assay. TCRdb limited this immuneACCESS table to in-frame rearrangements with V and J called. A share of clones is missing; checked studies link under half to unresolved V genes, and the rest is unexplained. The sample includes approximately 2.3 million clones, with roughly 93% observed a single time. The biggest ten clones account for approximately 0.4% of the sample. Sequencing was carried out using naive CD4+ T cells from PBMCs. What this sample's cell subset or site label stands for: CD45RA+ positively selected. The receptors shown here come from a man younger than 35 in good health. Some clones in this sample may be carry-over from other donors' samples.

The chain employs TRBV18 and TRBJ2-3; D unresolved. Trimming shortened V by 6 bases and J by 2 bases, and 12 bases separated the two germline ends. The CDR3 runs 14 residues. Looked up from germline, CDR1 is KGHSH and CDR2 is LQKENI. CDR3 in amino acids: CASSAVSITDTQYF. The CDR3 DNA sequence: TGTGCCAGCTCCGCGGTATCAATCACAGATACGCAGTATTTT.

This clone was seen once. This rearrangement joins TRBV27 to TRBJ2-3, with D unclear. Germline V gives CDR1 MNHEY, CDR2 SMNVEV (reference sequence). V lost 3 bases and J lost 2, with 12 bases in between. The CDR3 runs 15 residues. CDR3 sequence: CASSLWRSDTDTQYF. For the CDR3, the DNA is TGTGCCAGCAGTTTGTGGCGGTCCGACACAGATACGCAGTATTTT.

The rearrangement joins TRBV6-1 to TRBJ1-3, with D perhaps matching TRBD1 (5 bases). Germline V gene data show CDR1 as MNHNS and CDR2 as SASEGT. Deletions cut 5 bases from V and 2 bases from J, with 10 bases between. CDR3 length: 14 residues. The CDR3: CASSLQGAGNTIYF. As DNA, the CDR3 is TGTGCCAGCAGTCTCCAGGGAGCTGGAAACACCATATATTTT.

The chain joins TRBV30 to TRBJ2-5, with a tentative D call TRBD1 (6 bases). The CDR3 is 15 residues long. Per the germline V gene, CDR1 is GTSNPN and CDR2 is SVGIG (reference sequence). V was cut by 4 bases and J by 5 bases, with 20 bases left in between. The CDR3 here is CAWTPGAGVWETQYF. Here the CDR3 DNA reads TGTGCCTGGACCCCAGGGGCAGGGGTTTGGGAGACCCAGTACTTC. Combining the CDR3 with reference TRBV30 and TRBJ2-5 gives the whole variable domain SQTIHQWPATLVQPVGSPLSLECTVEGTSNPNLYWYRQAAGRGLQLLFYSVGIGQISSEVPQNLSASRPQDRQFILSSKKLLLSDSGFYLCAWTPGAGVWETQYFGPGTRLLVL.

The sample holds a few counts of this clone. This chain connects TRBV5-4 to TRBJ1-2; D is possibly TRBD1 (5 bases). Germline V gene lookup returns CDR1 SGHNT and CDR2 YYREEE (reference sequence). Trimming pared 0 bases from V and 5 bases from J, leaving 14 bases between. There are 15 residues in the CDR3. The CDR3 DNA follows: TGTGCCAGCAGCTTGGTGGGGACCGGGCCGTATGGCTACACCTTC. Its translation is CASSLVGTGPYGYTF.

This clone has a handful of counts. CDR3 nucleotide sequence: TGCGCCAGCAGCTTGGGCGCCACCAATCAGCCCCAGCATTTT. Translation gives CASSLGATNQPQHF. This chain links TRBV5-1 with TRBJ1-5, with unresolved D. V was trimmed by 0 bases and J by 3 bases, leaving 7 bases between them. CDR3 length equals 14 residues. Germline CDR1 is SGHRS and CDR2 is YFSETQ.

The chain links TRBV4-2 to TRBJ2-1; tentatively, D is TRBD2 (6 bases). The length of the CDR3 is 16 residues. CDR1 is LGHNA and CDR2 is YNFKEQ in the germline V gene. The V end was cut by 0 bases, the J end by 4 bases, with 13 bases between. The CDR3 is CASSQDRSGNYNEQFF. CDR3 coding DNA: TGTGCCAGCAGCCAAGATCGTAGCGGTAATTACAATGAGCAGTTCTTC.

CDR3 residues: CASRPALAGAEQYF. Written as DNA, the CDR3 is TGTGCCAGCAGACCAGCACTAGCGGGAGCCGAGCAGTACTTC. The V gene is TRBV28, the J gene TRBJ2-7, with 11 bases lining up with TRBD2. CDR3 length: 14 residues. The germline V gene has CDR1 MDHEN and CDR2 SYDVKM. V shed 6 bases and J 6 bases; nucleotides not matched to a gene: 7.

Notes on this clone: The same CDR3 can be traced to other DNA sequences in this sample. The rearrangement uses TRBV2 and TRBJ2-5; D remains ambiguous. Germline values: CDR1 SNHLY, CDR2 FYNNEI. The V end lost 6 bases, the J end lost 1 base, and 3 bases lay between the germline ends. The CDR3 contains 11 residues. The CDR3 DNA is TGTGCCAGCAGGCGCCAAGAGACCCAGTACTTC. Protein sequence: CASRRQETQYF.